This T cell receptor beta chain was sequenced during a study of preoperative IRX-2 immunotherapy in early breast cancer. Libraries were prepared by immunoSEQ multiplex PCR; TCRdb keeps only in-frame clonotypes and omits some of them. The sample includes over 25,000 clones, 75% of them seen just once. The sample's treatment: preoperative locoregional IRX-2 cytokine immunotherapy. Samples came from a phase Ib trial of preoperative locoregional IRX-2 cytokine immunotherapy. Sequencing was performed on lymph node tissue, taken after IRX-2 immunotherapy. This clonotype was sampled from a human donor with breast cancer.

Written as DNA, the CDR3 is TGTGCCAGCAGACCCGGAGGCAGGGCCCACGAGCAGTACTTC. Protein: CASRPGGRAHEQYF. The V and J genes are TRBV6-8 and TRBJ2-7; either TRBD1 or TRBD2 may fit D (5 bases each). Trimming left V 6 bases short and J 5 bases short, with 17 bases between. The CDR3 covers 14 residues. Germline V CDR1 and CDR2: MNHGY, SAAAGT.